A single T cell receptor beta chain is shown here with its context. Its antigen is unidentified. Only in-frame clones appear in the TCRdb table, and some are missing; sequencing was by immunoSEQ multiplex PCR. Of tens of thousands of clones listed, about nine tenths are singletons. Germline V lookup: CDR1 SNHLY, CDR2 FYNNEI. V trimming: 8 bases; J trimming: 4 bases; junction bases outside the gene matches: 10. This CDR3 region has 15 residues. This sample stems from a study of OX40 agonist ivuxolimab in advanced cancers. Study-level results: At 0.1 to 3.0 mg/kg and by week 6, clonal expansion occurred in CD4+ and CD8+ blood T cells.

The chain uses TRBV2 and TRBJ1-5, with 8 bases identical to TRBD1. This material consisted of CD4+ or CD8+ T cells sorted from blood, taken in a trial of the OX40 agonist ivuxolimab. The TCR sequence derives from an adult with an advanced solid tumor such as melanoma, head and neck, liver or kidney cancer. The CDR3 loop is CASLPGQGRNQPQHF. The CDR3 nucleotides are TGTGCCAGCCTTCCCGGACAGGGTCGGAATCAGCCCCAGCATTTT.